Many counts were recorded for the clone carrying this T cell receptor beta chain. The TCR beta CDR3 regions underwent amplification using RNA transcripts as the source. An initial round of RT-PCR targeting the TCR CDR3 relied on the HTBI primer set. TCRdb reprocessed the multiplex PCR reads with MiXCR, giving one entry per CDR3 protein. The table records about 520,000 distinct CDR3 sequences, roughly 24% of them present only once. Any patient presenting with uncontrolled infection, other autoimmune disease, pregnancy or lactation was left out. The sample belongs to a study of T cells in Graves' hyperthyroidism and ophthalmopathy. The V gene end was trimmed by 8 bases and the J gene end by 6 bases; junction bases not matched to a gene: 6. Per the germline V gene, CDR1 is MNHNS and CDR2 is SASEGT. The CDR3 length is 13 residues.

Sequencing input: blood. This sequence originates from a woman in her 30s with Graves' ophthalmopathy. This chain connects TRBV6-1 to TRBJ2-2; 7 bases line up with TRBD1. CDR3 bases: TGTGCCAGCGCCAGGGGGAAAGCCGGGGAGCTGTTTTTT. Translation: CASARGKAGELFF.